Presented here are 20 T cell receptor beta chains from one specimen sequenced in a study of Tregs in tolerant kidney transplant recipients. Assay: immunoSEQ multiplex PCR; the TCRdb copy retains only in-frame clones and omits some. Among 20,000 to 25,000 clones listed, about 84% were seen once. Recipients received nonmyeloablative bone marrow transplants from related graft donors, with transient mixed chimerism. Source: CD8+ T cells from blood (PBMCs), taken 6 months after the transplant. These receptors were collected from a human patient who received a combined kidney and bone marrow transplant. Some of the T cells may derive from the graft donor.

The chain joins TRBV5-4 to TRBJ2-5; 10 bases line up with TRBD1. CDR3 length: 14 amino acids. V shed 4 bases, J shed 3 bases, and the junction held 3 bases outside the gene matches. Germline-derived CDR1 and CDR2 are SGHNT and YYREEE (reference sequence). The CDR3 here is CASSLGTGEETQYF. The CDR3 coding sequence is TGTGCCAGCAGCCTCGGGACAGGGGAAGAGACCCAGTACTTC.

The chain uses TRBV4-3 and TRBJ1-2, with D unclear. The CDR3 has 14 residues. The germline V and J ends were trimmed by 2 bases and 3 bases, with 10 bases remaining between them. The germline V gene encodes CDR1 LGHNA and CDR2 YSLEER. For the CDR3, the DNA is TGCGCCAGCAGCCAACCGGGTTTGGACTATGGCTACACCTTC. Translated, it gives CASSQPGLDYGYTF.

The chain recombines TRBV5-5 with TRBJ1-1; tentatively, D is TRBD1 (5 bases). V was trimmed by 0 bases and J by 3 bases, leaving 12 bases between them. The CDR3 extends over 15 amino acids. CDR1 SGHKS and CDR2 YYEKEE come from the germline V gene (reference sequence). The CDR3 loop reads CASSLETQGYTEAFF. CDR3 in DNA: TGTGCCAGCAGCTTGGAGACGCAGGGCTACACTGAAGCTTTCTTT.

The chain uses TRBV25-1 and TRBJ2-2, with TRBD2 as a possible D gene (5 bases). The CDR3 loop spans 17 amino acids. V shed 1 base and J shed 0 bases, with 12 bases lying between them. Per the germline V gene, CDR1 is MGHDK and CDR2 is SYGVNS. Here the CDR3 DNA reads TGTGCCAGCAGTGAATGTCGAGCGGCAACGAACACCGGGGAGCTGTTTTTT. Protein sequence: CASSECRAATNTGELFF.

The chain employs TRBV5-1 and TRBJ1-1; D is perhaps TRBD1 (6 bases). The germline V gene encodes CDR1 SGHRS and CDR2 YFSETQ. This CDR3 region has 15 residues. V lost 3 bases, J lost 2 bases, and 14 bases lay in between. The CDR3 bases are TGCGCCAGCAGCTCAGCAGGGGTTAAAAACACTGAAGCTTTCTTT. Translation: CASSSAGVKNTEAFF.

The J gene is TRBJ2-2, the V gene TRBV29-1; TRBD2 agrees at 11 bases. This CDR3 is built from 16 residues. The germline V gene has CDR1 SQVTM and CDR2 ANQGSEA. The V segment lost 4 bases and the J segment 2 bases; nucleotides outside the gene matches: 6. This CDR3 reads CSVVPSGGQNTGELFF. Here the CDR3 DNA reads TGCAGCGTTGTCCCTAGCGGGGGGCAAAACACCGGGGAGCTGTTTTTT.

This chain links TRBV2 with TRBJ2-7; D gene ambiguous. Germline V gene lookup returns CDR1 SNHLY and CDR2 FYNNEI. The CDR3 runs 15 residues. Trimming took off 1 base at V and 0 bases at J, with 10 bases between the two ends. The chain's CDR3 is CASSEGRSVSYEQYF. The CDR3 DNA reads TGTGCCAGCAGTGAAGGACGGAGCGTCTCCTACGAGCAGTACTTC.

The chain has TRBV19 and TRBJ2-1; D remains ambiguous. Germline values: CDR1 LNHDA, CDR2 SQIVND (reference sequence). This CDR3 is built from 15 residues. V lost 4 bases, J lost 2 bases, and 12 bases lay in between. The CDR3 here is CASSKVLSTYNEQFF. The CDR3 nucleotides read TGTGCCAGTAGTAAGGTACTAAGCACCTACAATGAGCAGTTCTTC.

CDR3 residues: CASRAMLAGGRSPGELFF. The CDR3 DNA sequence: TGTGCCAGTAGGGCGATGCTAGCGGGAGGGAGAAGTCCCGGGGAGCTGTTTTTT. The V and J genes are TRBV19 and TRBJ2-2, with 12 bases identical to TRBD2. V shed 6 bases, J shed 6 bases, and the junction held 14 bases outside the gene matches. This CDR3 has 18 residues. CDR1 is LNHDA and CDR2 is SQIVND in the germline V gene (reference sequence).

The CDR3 nucleotides are TGTGCCATCAGCCCGGGAGGGGGCGCGGGCTACACCTTC. Translating gives CAISPGGGAGYTF. This sequence joins TRBV10-3 and TRBJ1-2; TRBD1 matches 7 bases. The V segment lost 6 bases and the J segment 8 bases; nucleotides outside the gene matches: 9. Germline V CDR1 and CDR2: ENHRY, SYGVKD. The CDR3 is 13 amino acids.

V is TRBV7-6 and J is TRBJ2-1; D perhaps matches TRBD1 (6 bases). V was pared by 4 bases and J by 2 bases, with 9 bases between. Germline CDR1 and CDR2: SGHVS and FNYEAQ. This CDR3 spans 14 amino acids. CDR3 nucleotide sequence: TGTGCCAGCAGCTCAGGGGACCCCTACAATGAGCAGTTCTTC. Translating it yields CASSSGDPYNEQFF.

The chain has TRBV7-9 and TRBJ2-7, with D unresolved. V gave up 5 bases and J gave up 3 bases, with 11 bases separating them. Germline V gene sequence: CDR1 SEHNR, CDR2 FQNEAQ (reference sequence). This CDR3 comprises 13 residues. DNA of the CDR3: TGTGCCAGCAGCGGTGAGAAGCTCTACGAGCAGTACTTC. Residues: CASSGEKLYEQYF.

The chain uses TRBV6-1 and TRBJ1-1; the D gene is possibly TRBD1 (5 bases). The V end lost 8 bases, the J end lost 11 bases, and 24 bases lay between the germline ends. CDR1 MNHNS and CDR2 SASEGT come from the germline V gene. This CDR3 region has 14 residues. CDR3 bases: TGTGCCAGCGGCCAATCCCGGACCAGGGAGGAGGCTTTCTTT. Its protein product is CASGQSRTREEAFF.

This clone came up a few times. V gene TRBV19 combines with J gene TRBJ2-5; 7 bases agree with TRBD1. The CDR3 length is 14 residues. Germline assignment: CDR1 LNHDA and CDR2 SQIVND (reference sequence). V trimming: 9 bases; J trimming: 6 bases; junction bases outside the gene matches: 13. CDR3 sequence (DNA): TGTGCCAGCCGAACCGACAGGGCGTCGAAGACCCAGTACTTC. Residues: CASRTDRASKTQYF.

V gene TRBV9 combines with J gene TRBJ2-2, with D possibly being TRBD2 (5 bases). Germline lookup yields CDR1 SGDLS and CDR2 YYNGEE. The length of the CDR3 is 15 residues. V lost 0 bases and J lost 2, with 8 bases in between. CDR3 amino acids: CASSVDGVNTGELFF. The CDR3 bases are TGTGCCAGCAGCGTAGACGGGGTTAACACCGGGGAGCTGTTTTTT.

This rearrangement joins TRBV30 to TRBJ2-2, with unresolved D. Between the trimmed V and J ends, which lost 4 bases and 4 bases, there was a span of 10 bases. The CDR3 runs to 13 residues. CDR1 is GTSNPN and CDR2 is SVGIG in the germline V gene (reference sequence). The CDR3 bases are TGTGCCTGGACGAGCTATTTCACCGGGGAGCTGTTTTTT. It yields the protein CAWTSYFTGELFF.

The chain is built from TRBV4-3 and TRBJ1-5; D is unresolved. CDR1 and CDR2 (germline): LGHNA, YSLEER. Trimming cost V 1 base and J 4 bases, with 14 bases left between them. The CDR3 spans 16 residues. The CDR3 DNA sequence: TGCGCCAGCAGCCAAGTAGGGCGACGGGATAATCAGCCCCAGCATTTT. This codes for CASSQVGRRDNQPQHF.

The chain links TRBV13 to TRBJ2-3; 10 nucleotides match TRBD2. After removal of 0 bases from V and 3 bases from J, the junction contained 6 bases not matched to a gene. CDR3 size: 17 residues. Germline CDR1 is PRHDT and CDR2 is FYEKMQ (reference sequence). CDR3 loop: CASSLGRASGGTDTQYF. CDR3 DNA: TGTGCCAGCAGCTTAGGCCGCGCTAGCGGGGGTACAGATACGCAGTATTTT.

This chain uses TRBV11-1 with TRBJ1-1; unclear D gene. Trimming removed 3 bases at V and 2 bases at J, with 7 bases between. The CDR3 totals 13 residues. Germline CDR1 and CDR2: SGHAT and FQDESV (reference sequence). The CDR3 here is CASSFLENTEAFF. In DNA form, the CDR3 reads TGTGCCAGCAGCTTCCTAGAAAACACTGAAGCTTTCTTT.

V is TRBV19 and J is TRBJ2-1; 8 positions agree with TRBD2. J gave up 0 bases and V 1 base, and 8 bases lay outside the gene matches. The CDR3 totals 18 residues. Germline loops: CDR1 LNHDA, CDR2 SQIVND (reference sequence). CDR3 loop: CASSIGGRGGSSYNEQFF. The CDR3 DNA reads as TGTGCCAGTAGTATAGGGGGACGGGGGGGGAGCTCCTACAATGAGCAGTTCTTC.